Each of the 10 T cell receptor beta chains below was sequenced from the same sample in a study of cytomegalovirus exposure and HLA in healthy donors. The study ran its PCR with 60 Vbeta and 13 Jbeta primers. TCRdb's copy holds only in-frame clones and misses some; the assay was immunoSEQ multiplex PCR. This sample has about 180,000 clones, with 80% found just once. Sequenced: PBMCs. The receptors shown here come from a girl aged 5 to 17 in good health and CMV-seropositive.

V gene TRBV14 combines with J gene TRBJ2-7, with D maybe TRBD2 (5 bases). Germline V gives CDR1 SGHDN, CDR2 FVKESK. Trimming stripped 9 bases from V and 5 bases from J, with 17 bases between. The CDR3 loop spans 13 amino acids. CDR3 bases: TGTGCCAGTCTAGCCACGAACGGGGACGAGCAGTACTTC. It codes for CASLATNGDEQYF.

V gene TRBV6-4 combines with J gene TRBJ1-5; D gene ambiguous. Germline-derived CDR1 and CDR2 are MRHNA and SNTAGT. The V end was cut by 3 bases, the J end by 0 bases, with 9 bases between. The CDR3 sequence is 15 residues long. In nucleotides, the CDR3 is TGTGCCAGCAGTGAGGGCCCCGATAGCAATCAGCCCCAGCATTTT. Its translation is CASSEGPDSNQPQHF.

The DNA for the CDR3 is TGTGCCAGCAGTTACTCCGAGAGGGTCTCCGGGGAGCTGTTTTTT. It translates to CASSYSERVSGELFF. This chain connects TRBV6-6 to TRBJ2-2; tentative D call: TRBD2 (5 bases). The V end lost 0 bases, the J end lost 6 bases, and 11 bases lay between the germline ends. The CDR3 consists of 15 residues. Germline lookup yields CDR1 MNHNY and CDR2 SVGAGI (reference sequence).

This chain links TRBV4-1 with TRBJ2-5, with TRBD1 matching over 9 bases. V shed 4 bases, J shed 2 bases, and the junction held 8 bases outside the gene matches. CDR1 and CDR2 (germline): MGHRA, YSYEKL. CDR3 length: 16 residues. The CDR3 protein is CASSLKDRGFQETQYF. The CDR3 nucleotides read TGCGCCAGCAGCCTGAAGGACAGGGGCTTTCAAGAGACCCAGTACTTC.

This chain joins TRBV7-9 and TRBJ2-2; the match to TRBD1 covers 7 bases. Germline lookup yields CDR1 SEHNR and CDR2 FQNEAQ (reference sequence). The CDR3 extends over 15 amino acids. V lost 6 bases, J lost 4 bases, and 8 bases stayed unmatched. The CDR3 protein is CASRQGGASTGELFF. The CDR3 nucleotides read TGTGCCAGCAGACAAGGGGGCGCGAGCACCGGGGAGCTGTTTTTT.

The chain has TRBV4-3 and TRBJ2-6; TRBD1 agrees at 8 bases. Germline CDR1 LGHNA, CDR2 YSLEER. V shed 0 bases, J shed 0 bases, and the junction held 10 bases outside the gene matches. The CDR3 totals 20 residues. The CDR3 sequence is CASSQEIWTGILSGANVLTF. The CDR3 DNA sequence: TGCGCCAGCAGCCAAGAAATTTGGACAGGGATCCTCTCTGGGGCCAACGTCCTGACTTTC.

This clone has only a few counts. The chain combines TRBV10-2 with TRBJ1-1, with D maybe TRBD1 (5 bases). CDR1 and CDR2 (germline): WSHSY, SAAADI. Trimming left V 2 bases short and J 7 bases short, with 11 bases between. This CDR3 is 13 amino acids long. CDR3 nucleotides: TGCGCCAGCAGTGAGCTGGGGCTCGGTGAAGCTTTCTTT. This codes for CASSELGLGEAFF.

The V gene is TRBV5-1, the J gene TRBJ2-1; 10 bases match TRBD2. The ends lost 1 base at V and 0 bases at J; junction bases unmatched: 4. Germline assignment: CDR1 SGHRS and CDR2 YFSETQ. CDR3 length equals 17 residues. The CDR3 protein is CASSLTSGISSYNEQFF. The CDR3, as DNA: TGCGCCAGCAGCTTGACTAGCGGGATTAGCTCCTACAATGAGCAGTTCTTC.

This clone came up a few times. The chain couples TRBV6-1 to TRBJ1-1; D ambiguous. CDR3 size: 13 residues. CDR1 is MNHNS and CDR2 is SASEGT in the germline V gene. Trimming stripped 6 bases from V and 2 bases from J, with 10 bases between. CDR3 protein: CASRQTGNTEAFF. The CDR3 DNA reads as TGTGCCAGCAGGCAGACGGGAAACACTGAAGCTTTCTTT.

The chain has TRBV5-6 and TRBJ1-4; TRBD1 is a possible D gene (6 bases). Germline V gives CDR1 SGHDT, CDR2 YYEEEE. The V and J ends lost 4 bases and 3 bases respectively, with 10 bases between them. This CDR3 has 14 residues. CDR3 sequence reads: CASSRQGPNEKLFF. In nucleotides, the CDR3 is TGTGCCAGCAGCCGTCAGGGGCCTAATGAAAAACTGTTTTTT.